Below are 21 T cell receptor beta chains sequenced from a single sample in a study of T cells in Graves' hyperthyroidism and ophthalmopathy. Authors of the study amplified TCR beta CDR3 regions from RNA transcripts. The TCR CDR3 was amplified in a first-round RT-PCR using the HTBI primer set. MiXCR, run by TCRdb on the multiplex PCR reads, gives a single entry per CDR3 protein. Altogether under 400,000 distinct CDR3 sequences are present, about 13% being singletons, with the ten largest covering roughly 8.3%. Sequenced material: blood. These receptors all come from a woman aged 18-30 years with Graves' hyperthyroidism.

There are many counts of this clonotype. The chain recombines TRBV5-1 with TRBJ1-6; possible D gene TRBD1, 6 bases. Trimming removed 4 bases from V and 2 bases from J, with 13 bases in between. Germline-derived CDR1 and CDR2 are SGHRS and YFSETQ. The CDR3 spans 16 residues. The CDR3: CASSVDRWTYNSPLHF. As DNA, the CDR3 is TGCGCCAGCAGCGTTGACAGGTGGACCTATAATTCACCCCTCCACTTT.

This clonotype showed up many times. The chain combines TRBV12-3 or TRBV12-4 with TRBJ1-2, with D uncertain. The CDR3 length is 13 residues. Trimming cost V 5 bases and J 6 bases, with 13 bases left between them. CDR3 sequence reads: CASSLGSVHGYTF. The DNA of the CDR3 is TGTGCCAGCAGTCTCGGGTCGGTTCATGGCTACACCTTC.

This clonotype appeared many times. The rearrangement uses TRBV2 and TRBJ2-3, with D tentatively TRBD1 (5 bases). This CDR3 contains 16 residues. Per germline, CDR1 SNHLY and CDR2 FYNNEI. Trimming cost V 5 bases and J 0 bases, with 15 bases left between them. The CDR3 bases are TGTGCCAGCAGTTCCCTGGGAACAGGAAGCACAGATACGCAGTATTTT. Translated, it gives CASSSLGTGSTDTQYF.

This clonotype was recorded at least ten times. The chain combines TRBV27 with TRBJ1-2; unclear D gene. The germline V and J ends were trimmed by 5 bases and 1 base, with 8 bases remaining between them. The CDR3 extends over 13 amino acids. Germline-derived CDR1 and CDR2 are MNHEY and SMNVEV (reference sequence). CDR3 DNA sequence: TGTGCCAGCAGTCTCGACGGTAACTATGGCTACACCTTC. It yields the protein CASSLDGNYGYTF.

This clonotype has ten or more counts. This rearrangement joins TRBV9 to TRBJ2-3, with a weak D call TRBD1 (5 bases). Trimming pared 4 bases from V and 3 bases from J, leaving 18 bases between. Germline V lookup: CDR1 SGDLS, CDR2 YYNGEE. The CDR3 is 16 amino acids. CDR3 coding DNA: TGTGCCAGCAGCCCCTGGGGCGGAGTTGGTACAGATACGCAGTATTTT. Its protein is CASSPWGGVGTDTQYF.

This clonotype was counted between two and nine times. The V and J genes are TRBV27 and TRBJ2-7; 10 nucleotides agree with TRBD1. V was clipped by 6 bases and J by 7 bases; unmatched bases: 9. CDR3 length: 14 residues. Germline assignment: CDR1 MNHEY and CDR2 SMNVEV (reference sequence). Written as DNA, the CDR3 is TGTGCCAGCAGACTTGCCGGGACAGGGGAAGAGCAGTACTTC. This encodes CASRLAGTGEEQYF.

This clonotype was observed at least ten times. This rearrangement joins TRBV7-8 to TRBJ2-1; D perhaps matches TRBD2 (5 bases). CDR1 and CDR2 (germline): SGHVS, FQNEAQ. V was trimmed by 3 bases and J by 1 base, leaving 7 bases between them. CDR3 length equals 14 residues. The CDR3 protein is CASSFGESYNEQFF. The CDR3 DNA follows: TGTGCCAGCAGCTTCGGGGAGTCCTACAATGAGCAGTTCTTC.

This clonotype was counted ten times or more. The chain links TRBV11-2 to TRBJ1-1, with 7 bases identical to TRBD1. J was trimmed by 3 bases and V by 5 bases; bases with no gene match: 15. The CDR3 has 17 residues. CDR1 and CDR2 (germline): SGHAT, FQNNGV. CDR3 bases: TGTGCCAGCAGCCTGGCGGGACAGCGGGTGGTTGACACTGAAGCTTTCTTT. Translated, it gives CASSLAGQRVVDTEAFF.

This clonotype appeared many times. V gene TRBV28 combines with J gene TRBJ1-2; D not resolved. Deletions cut 5 bases from V and 6 bases from J, with 16 bases between. The CDR3 loop spans 14 amino acids. Germline V lookup: CDR1 MDHEN, CDR2 SYDVKM. CDR3 sequence reads: CASSPPGGPHGYTF. CDR3 DNA sequence: TGTGCCAGCAGTCCCCCCGGCGGCCCCCATGGCTACACCTTC.

V usage is TRBV5-1 and J usage is TRBJ2-7; 10 bases fit TRBD2. The V gene's germline CDR1 is SGHRS and CDR2 YFSETQ. The CDR3 spans 14 residues. J lost 3 bases, V lost 4 bases, and 4 bases had no gene match. CDR3 amino acids: CASSVPSGSYEQYF. The DNA for the CDR3 is TGCGCCAGCAGCGTGCCTAGCGGGAGCTACGAGCAGTACTTC.

This chain uses TRBV19 with TRBJ2-7, with 7 bases fitting TRBD1. V trimming: 5 bases; J trimming: 6 bases; junction bases outside the gene matches: 13. The germline V gene encodes CDR1 LNHDA and CDR2 SQIVND (reference sequence). The CDR3 is 15 amino acids. The CDR3 DNA sequence: TGTGCCAGTAGTTCGCTGACAGGGCCCATCCCCGAGCAGTACTTC. This codes for CASSSLTGPIPEQYF.

This clonotype has at least ten counts. J is TRBJ2-7 and V is TRBV3-1; TRBD1 matches at 10 bases. The CDR3 loop spans 14 amino acids. Trimming took 4 bases from V and 7 from J; bases not matched to a gene: 7. In germline, CDR1 is LGHDT, CDR2 YNNKEL (reference sequence). For the CDR3, the DNA is TGTGCCAGCAGCCGAGAGGGACAGGGGTGGGAGCAGTACTTC. Residues: CASSREGQGWEQYF.

This clonotype appeared many times. The CDR3 protein is CASSNWTGEGGTEAFF. The CDR3 bases are TGTGCCAGTAGTAATTGGACAGGGGAAGGGGGCACTGAAGCTTTCTTT. The chain carries TRBV19 and TRBJ1-1; 9 nucleotides match TRBD1. This CDR3 comprises 16 residues. V gave up 4 bases and J gave up 4 bases; unmatched junction bases: 10. Germline-derived CDR1 and CDR2 are LNHDA and SQIVND (reference sequence).

This clonotype was seen ten or more times. V gene TRBV11-2 combines with J gene TRBJ1-3, with D unresolved. Germline V gene data show CDR1 as SGHAT and CDR2 as FQNNGV. Trimming pared 5 bases from V and 7 bases from J, leaving 18 bases between. This CDR3 is built from 15 residues. CDR3 in DNA: TGTGCCAGCAGCCTATCCGACCGGGGTCGGAACACCATATATTTT. Amino acid sequence: CASSLSDRGRNTIYF.

This clonotype was recorded only once. This chain connects TRBV7-9 to TRBJ2-7, with 8 bases lining up with TRBD2. The germline V gene has CDR1 SEHNR and CDR2 FQNEAQ (reference sequence). Trimming took 6 bases from V and 1 from J; bases not matched to a gene: 8. The CDR3 spans 15 residues. The CDR3 DNA sequence: TGTGCCAGCAGTCCGGCGGGAGGCGGTTCCTACGAGCAGTACTTC. It specifies CASSPAGGGSYEQYF.

The DNA of the CDR3 is TGTGCCAGCAGTTACCAGGGGGCGGTTGGGGCCAACGTCCTGACTTTC. Translation: CASSYQGAVGANVLTF. The chain is built from TRBV6-6 and TRBJ2-6, with TRBD1 matching over 8 bases. Germline CDR1 reads MNHNY; CDR2 reads SVGAGI (reference sequence). The trim removed 2 bases at V and 3 bases at J, leaving 3 bases unmatched. This CDR3 spans 16 amino acids.

This clonotype occurred a few times. V is TRBV24-1 and J is TRBJ2-3, with TRBD2 identical over 9 bases. V was clipped by 0 bases and J by 0 bases; unmatched bases: 0. This CDR3 has 16 amino acids. The germline CDR1 and CDR2 sequences are KGHDR and SFDVKD. The CDR3 here is CATSDLTSGSTDTQYF. Written as DNA, the CDR3 is TGTGCCACCAGTGATTTGACTAGCGGGAGCACAGATACGCAGTATTTT.

In its sample, this clonotype was seen many times. The DNA of the CDR3 is TGTGCCAGCAGTTCAGCGGCGGTCGTGTACAATGAGCAGTTCTTC. It translates to CASSSAAVVYNEQFF. V is TRBV28 and J is TRBJ2-1, with D possibly being TRBD2 (5 bases). CDR1 is MDHEN and CDR2 is SYDVKM in the germline V gene. V dropped 4 bases and J dropped 4 bases, with 14 bases sitting between them. This CDR3 has 15 amino acids. Looking up the rest from reference TRBV28 and TRBJ2-1 gives the full variable domain: DVKVTQSSRYLVKRTGEKVFLECVQDMDHENMFWYRQDPGLGLRLIYFSYDVKMKEKGDIPEGYSVSREKKERFSLILESASTNQTSMYLCASSSAAVVYNEQFFGPGTRLTVL.

Only a few counts were recorded for this clonotype. The rearrangement joins TRBV7-9 to TRBJ2-5; 7 nucleotides line up with TRBD2. The CDR3 is 13 residues long. Looked up from germline, CDR1 is SEHNR and CDR2 is FQNEAQ (reference sequence). J was trimmed by 4 bases and V by 5 bases; bases with no gene match: 4. The CDR3 nucleotides are TGTGCCAGCAGCGTGCGGGAGCGAGAGACCCAGTACTTC. Protein sequence: CASSVRERETQYF.

This chain connects TRBV12-3 or TRBV12-4 to TRBJ2-3; possible D gene TRBD2, 7 bases. V lost 5 bases to trimming and J lost 5 bases, with 20 bases between them. The CDR3 is made up of 16 amino acids. CDR3 amino acids: CASSGAMGGLIDTQYF. The CDR3 DNA reads TGTGCCAGCAGTGGGGCTATGGGGGGGCTGATAGATACGCAGTATTTT.

This clonotype was picked up many times. The V gene is TRBV29-1, the J gene TRBJ1-2; 8 bases map to TRBD1. Per germline, CDR1 SQVTM and CDR2 ANQGSEA. This CDR3 has 14 residues. The V and J ends lost 1 base and 2 bases, in that order; junction bases with no gene match: 3. Written as DNA, the CDR3 is TGCAGCGTTGAAGGGGCAGGGGGCAACTATGGCTACACCTTC. Protein product: CSVEGAGGNYGYTF.